These 12 T cell receptor beta chains came from one sample sequenced in a study of shared clonotypes between healthy human individuals. Naive CD8 cells comprised CD45RO-negative, CCR7-positively selected cells, excluding terminally differentiated effector memory CD45RA+ cells. Clones were sequenced by immunoSEQ multiplex PCR, and TCRdb holds only the in-frame ones, with some missing. This table has 2 million to 2.5 million clones, over 85% appearing once. Sequenced sample: naive CD8+ T cells sorted from blood. The receptors stem from a man aged 18 to 29 in good health.

J is TRBJ2-1 and V is TRBV18; D is ambiguous. V lost 6 bases and J lost 13, with 16 bases in between. There are 12 residues in the CDR3. The germline V gene encodes CDR1 KGHSH and CDR2 LQKENI. The CDR3 DNA reads as TGTGCCAGCTCCGATACCGTGGAGAACCAGTTCTTC. Protein: CASSDTVENQFF.

The J gene is TRBJ2-5, the V gene TRBV6-5; weak D call: TRBD2 (6 bases). Germline loops: CDR1 MNHEY, CDR2 SVGAGI. Trimming stripped 10 bases from V and 1 base from J, with 19 bases between. The CDR3 is made up of 15 amino acids. The CDR3 spells CATRVAGSSQETQYF. CDR3 nucleotide sequence: TGTGCCACCAGAGTGGCGGGGAGTTCCCAAGAGACCCAGTACTTC.

J is TRBJ1-2 and V is TRBV2, with 8 bases lining up with TRBD1. Germline V gives CDR1 SNHLY, CDR2 FYNNEI. This CDR3 region has 13 residues. J lost 3 bases, V lost 8 bases, and 5 bases had no gene match. The CDR3: CASLDRDDYGYTF. CDR3 bases: TGTGCCAGCTTGGACAGGGACGACTATGGCTACACCTTC.

This chain links TRBV19 with TRBJ2-1, with D maybe TRBD2 (6 bases). V shed 1 base and J shed 8 bases, with 15 bases lying between them. Germline lookup yields CDR1 LNHDA and CDR2 SQIVND (reference sequence). CDR3 length: 15 residues. The CDR3, as DNA: TGTGCCAGTAGTATAGTCCCGGGGGTGGTTCATGAGCAGTTCTTC. Encoded protein: CASSIVPGVVHEQFF.

The V call is TRBV21-1, the J call TRBJ2-7. TRBV21-1 is designated a pseudogene. This CDR3 has 15 amino acids. The CDR3 coding sequence is TGTGCCAGCAGCAACCAGATCCGAGTCTCCTACGAGCAGTACTTC. Residues: CASSNQIRVSYEQYF.

The chain carries TRBV7-2 and TRBJ1-6; 8 bases map to TRBD1. V trimming: 5 bases; J trimming: 12 bases; junction bases outside the gene matches: 24. The CDR3 extends over 19 amino acids. Looked up from germline, CDR1 is SGHTA and CDR2 is FQGNSA. CDR3 nucleotides: TGTGCCAGCAGCCCTCCCCCGGGACAGGAAAAAACCCTAATTGTACCCCTCCACTTT. This sequence encodes CASSPPPGQEKTLIVPLHF. The full variable domain, rest sourced from reference TRBV7-2 and TRBJ1-6, is GAGVSQSPSNKVTEKGKDVELRCDPISGHTALYWYRQSLGQGLEFLIYFQGNSAPDKSGLPSDRFSAERTGGSVSTLTIQRTQQEDSAVYLCASSPPPGQEKTLIVPLHFGNGTRLTVT.

J is TRBJ2-7 and V is TRBV6-4, with D perhaps TRBD1 or TRBD2 (5 bases each). The CDR3 consists of 13 residues. Germline-derived CDR1 and CDR2 are MRHNA and SNTAGT. The germline V and J ends were trimmed by 6 bases and 2 bases, with 11 bases remaining between them. CDR3 sequence: CASRGDGTYEQYF. DNA of the CDR3: TGTGCCAGCAGGGGGGACGGCACCTACGAGCAGTACTTC.

The J gene is TRBJ2-7, the V gene TRBV13, with TRBD1 identical over 8 bases. This CDR3 has 12 amino acids. V trimming: 5 bases; J trimming: 5 bases; junction bases outside the gene matches: 2. Germline lookup yields CDR1 PRHDT and CDR2 FYEKMQ (reference sequence). CDR3 in amino acids: CASSTTGDEQYF. As DNA, the CDR3 is TGTGCCAGCAGCACGACAGGGGACGAGCAGTACTTC.

This clone appeared a single time. V is TRBV6-6 and J is TRBJ2-7, with 7 bases that match TRBD2. CDR3 length: 16 amino acids. CDR1 and CDR2 (germline): MNHNY, SVGAGI (reference sequence). V lost 6 bases and J lost 4; bases outside the gene matches: 15. The CDR3 is CASSPISDGGSYEQYF. CDR3 nucleotide sequence: TGTGCCAGCAGCCCAATTTCGGACGGGGGGTCGTACGAGCAGTACTTC.

On this clone itself: Other nucleotide sequences in the sample specify the same CDR3. V usage is TRBV19 and J usage is TRBJ2-7, with D possibly TRBD2 on 5 matching bases. This CDR3 is built from 13 residues. V lost 1 base, J lost 4 bases, and 8 bases lay in between. Germline CDR1 reads LNHDA; CDR2 reads SQIVND (reference sequence). CDR3 loop: CASSIGPGYEQYF. CDR3 bases: TGTGCCAGTAGTATAGGTCCGGGATACGAGCAGTACTTC.

The rearrangement uses TRBV13 and TRBJ2-2; 10 bases map to TRBD1. The CDR3 length is 16 residues. Germline trimming cut 9 bases from V and 3 bases from J; bases unmatched to any gene: 10. CDR1 and CDR2 from the germline V gene are PRHDT and FYEKMQ (reference sequence). The CDR3 loop is CASRPGQGMHTGELFF. DNA of the CDR3: TGTGCCAGTAGACCGGGACAGGGGATGCACACCGGGGAGCTGTTTTTT.

The chain has TRBV7-9 and TRBJ2-3, with TRBD1 matching over 9 bases. V lost 5 bases to trimming and J lost 4 bases; unmatched junction nucleotides: 4. The germline gives CDR1 SEHNR, CDR2 FQNEAQ (reference sequence). CDR3 size: 14 residues. The CDR3 region has the DNA TGTGCCAGCAGCCGGGACAGGGTAGCAGATACGCAGTATTTT. Amino acid sequence: CASSRDRVADTQYF.